Sequencing of this T cell receptor (beta chain) was carried out in a study of PD-1 blockade in classical Hodgkin lymphoma. Germline V lookup: CDR1 LNHDA, CDR2 SQIVND (reference sequence). This CDR3 contains 14 residues. Trimming removed 8 bases from V and 0 bases from J, with 11 bases in between. The time point: cycle 4 day 1 (C4D1), after 5 to 7 weeks of nivolumab. Relapse after autologous stem cell transplantation occurred in every patient, and brentuximab vedotin exposure varied. Generated by immunoSEQ multiplex PCR, the TCRdb table keeps only in-frame clones and is missing some. Of about 51,000 clones listed, around 80% are singletons.

Material: peripheral blood mononuclear cells (PBMCs), obtained before the fourth cycle of nivolumab. This chain joins TRBV19 and TRBJ1-3, with D unresolved. This receptor was taken from a human donor with classical Hodgkin lymphoma. The CDR3 DNA sequence: TGTGCCAGTTTAGATTTCCTCTCTGGAAACACCATATATTTT. Translation gives CASLDFLSGNTIYF.